This TCR beta chain was sequenced for a study of neurological immune-mediated disorders. The CDR3 totals 12 residues. Germline V gene sequence: CDR1 DFQATT, CDR2 SNEGSKA (reference sequence). V gave up 0 bases and J gave up 8 bases, with 7 bases separating them. The table lists this clonotype with a few counts. Synthesis of cDNA was accomplished via 5'RACE employing 10-nucleotide random UMIs. Via MiXCR, TCRdb re-called the 5' RACE reads, giving one row per CDR3 protein. The sample lists about 46,000 distinct CDR3 sequences, 4% to 5.5% occurring once. The chain is built from TRBV20-1 and TRBJ1-4, with D tentatively TRBD1 (6 bases). The receptor was derived from a woman aged 55-69 years with multiple sclerosis. What was sequenced was PBMCs. Written as DNA, the CDR3 is TGCAGTGCTAGAGAAGGGGGGGAAAAACTGTTTTTT. It translates to CSAREGGEKLFF.